The 6 T cell receptor beta chains given below trace back to one sample, sequenced in a study of T-cell reconstitution after alpha-beta-depleted transplantation in children. TCRbeta library construction was performed incorporating unique molecular identifiers. MiXCR, applied by TCRdb to the PCR reads, yields one record per CDR3 protein. The sample lists a few hundred thousand distinct CDR3 sequences; about an eighth were seen once. Sequences were derived from PBMCs, mostly from graft donor cells, sampled 360 days after TCRalphabeta/CD19-depleted stem cell transplant. These receptors all stem from a male patient younger than 18 who had a stem cell transplant for acute myeloid leukemia, so the T cells may come from the graft donor.

This clonotype has ten or more counts. This chain uses TRBV24-1 with TRBJ2-7, with D tentatively TRBD2 (6 bases). V was clipped by 4 bases and J by 5 bases, with 14 bases between them. Germline V CDR1 and CDR2: KGHDR, SFDVKD. The CDR3 has 14 amino acids. CDR3 protein: CATSESLWRDEQYF. CDR3 in DNA: TGTGCCACCAGTGAATCATTGTGGAGGGACGAGCAGTACTTC.

This clonotype is a singleton in its sample. The rearrangement links TRBV20-1 to TRBJ2-7, with 10 bases identical to TRBD1. With 0 bases clipped from V and 4 bases from J, the junction kept 6 bases outside the gene matches. The V gene's germline CDR1 is DFQATT and CDR2 SNEGSKA (reference sequence). The CDR3 is 15 residues long. CDR3: CSARDYAGQGYEQYF. The CDR3 bases are TGCAGTGCTAGAGATTACGCGGGACAGGGGTACGAGCAGTACTTC.

This clonotype was picked up a small number of times. The chain joins TRBV20-1 to TRBJ2-3; tentatively, D is TRBD1 (5 bases). The length of the CDR3 is 14 residues. Germline V lookup: CDR1 DFQATT, CDR2 SNEGSKA (reference sequence). Trimming pared 6 bases from V and 2 bases from J, leaving 15 bases between. The CDR3 loop reads CSAHAGPYTDTQYF. For the CDR3, the DNA is TGCAGTGCCCACGCAGGGCCGTACACAGATACGCAGTATTTT.

The rearrangement joins TRBV7-9 to TRBJ2-7; D could derive from TRBD1 or TRBD2 (6 bases each). The CDR3 totals 14 residues. Germline CDR1 and CDR2: SEHNR and FQNEAQ (reference sequence). V was trimmed by 2 bases and J by 5 bases, leaving 13 bases between them. CDR3 bases: TGTGCCAGCAGCTTAAGGCCAGGGGAGGACGAGCAGTACTTC. Translated, it gives CASSLRPGEDEQYF. Full variable domain (rest looked up from reference TRBV7-9 and TRBJ2-7): DTGVSQNPRHKITKRGQNVTFRCDPISEHNRLYWYRQTLGQGPEFLTYFQNEAQLEKSRLLSDRFSAERPKGSFSTLEIQRTEQGDSAMYLCASSLRPGEDEQYFGPGTRLTVT.

This clonotype turned up a few times. The chain carries TRBV20-1 and TRBJ2-3; D gene ambiguous. This CDR3 region has 11 residues. The V gene's germline CDR1 is DFQATT and CDR2 SNEGSKA (reference sequence). The V and J ends lost 2 bases and 5 bases respectively, with 5 bases between them. In DNA form, the CDR3 reads TGCAGTGCTAGACGACAAGATACGCAGTATTTT. It yields the protein CSARRQDTQYF.

This clonotype was found many times. The gene calls are TRBV12-3 or TRBV12-4 and TRBJ2-7; tentative D call: TRBD2 (5 bases). CDR3 size: 13 residues. V was pared by 2 bases and J by 7 bases, with 12 bases between. The CDR3 coding sequence is TGTGCCAGCAGTTTAAGGGCTAGCCTGGAGCAGTACTTC. Translation gives CASSLRASLEQYF.